Here is one T cell receptor (beta chain) with its context. Per the authors' pipeline: Reference gene primers were amplified, and this amplification served to estimate nucleated cell counts. Generated by immunoSEQ multiplex PCR, the TCRdb table keeps only in-frame clones and is missing some. V and J calls and clone size come straight from that table; D and trimming were deduced from the DNA. The sample holds about 140,000 clones; 85% are singletons and the top ten take around 3%. This record belongs to a study of blood T cell repertoires in COVID-19. About the research overall: The study drew acute and convalescent COVID-19 samples from the United States, Italy and Spain. From T cells, B-cell-depleted T cells, or PBMCs came the material, which was cDNA or gDNA.

Germline V gene data show CDR1 as KGHSH and CDR2 as LQKENI. There are 13 residues in the CDR3. V shed 6 bases and J 4 bases; nucleotides not matched to a gene: 5. The J gene is TRBJ1-2, the V gene TRBV18, with 7 nucleotides matching TRBD1. The sequence derives from a man aged 50-60 years with acute or convalescent COVID-19. The sample consisted of peripheral blood. The CDR3 DNA is TGTGCCAGCTCCCCGGGACAGCTCTATGGCTACACCTTC. The encoded protein is CASSPGQLYGYTF.